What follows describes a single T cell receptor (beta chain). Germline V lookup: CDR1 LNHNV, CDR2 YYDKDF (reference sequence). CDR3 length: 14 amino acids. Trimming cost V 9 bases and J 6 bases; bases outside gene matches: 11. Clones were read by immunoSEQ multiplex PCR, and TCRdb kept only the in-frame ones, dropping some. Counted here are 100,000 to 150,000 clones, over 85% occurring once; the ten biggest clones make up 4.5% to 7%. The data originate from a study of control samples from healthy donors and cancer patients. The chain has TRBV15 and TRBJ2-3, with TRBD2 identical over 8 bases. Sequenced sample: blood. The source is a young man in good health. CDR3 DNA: TGTGCCACGACGGACGGGGGGGCCTGGGATACGCAGTATTTT. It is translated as CATTDGGAWDTQYF.